The 11 T cell receptor beta chains below come from one sample, sequenced in a study of blood T cell repertoires in COVID-19. Only in-frame clones appear in the TCRdb table, and some are missing; sequencing was by immunoSEQ multiplex PCR. The repertoire holds under 350,000 clones, with 70% to 90% as singletons. Sequenced material: peripheral blood. The source is a human donor in a cohort sampled during active COVID-19.

Worth noting for this clone: A read error may account for a junction end that differs from germline. V and J are TRBV19 and TRBJ1-2, with D unclear. CDR1 is LNHDA and CDR2 is SQIVND in the germline V gene (reference sequence). This CDR3 has 15 amino acids. The CDR3 region is CASGIPAAANYGYTF. For the CDR3, the DNA is TGTGCCAGTGGTATCCCCGCAGCGGCTAACTATGGCTACACCTTC.

V usage is TRBV29-1 and J usage is TRBJ2-7, with TRBD1 as a possible D gene (5 bases). The CDR3 extends over 14 amino acids. Trimming removed 6 bases from V and 3 bases from J, with 18 bases in between. CDR1 and CDR2 from the germline V gene are SQVTM and ANQGSEA. DNA of the CDR3: TGCAGCGTCATCTTGGGGCAGGGCGGCTACGAGCAGTACTTC. This sequence encodes CSVILGQGGYEQYF.

This clone was recorded once. The chain uses TRBV5-1 and TRBJ2-3; 11 bases line up with TRBD1. CDR1 and CDR2 (germline): SGHRS, YFSETQ. Trimming at V came to 0 bases and at J to 2 bases, leaving 2 bases not matched to a gene. The CDR3 is 16 residues long. CDR3 sequence reads: CASSLGGQGVTDTQYF. The CDR3 DNA is TGCGCCAGCAGCTTGGGGGGACAGGGGGTCACAGATACGCAGTATTTT.

V is TRBV25-1 and J is TRBJ1-4, with D unclear. The germline V gene encodes CDR1 MGHDK and CDR2 SYGVNS. CDR3 length equals 12 residues. Trimming took 5 bases from V and 4 from J, leaving 5 bases between them. The DNA for the CDR3 is TGTGCCAGCAGTTCCGGTAATGAAAAACTGTTTTTT. This gives the protein CASSSGNEKLFF.

DNA for the CDR3: TGTGCCAGCAGCTCCACGGTGACGAACACCGGGGAGCTGTTTTTT. This sequence encodes CASSSTVTNTGELFF. The rearrangement uses TRBV9 and TRBJ2-2; D call uncertain. Germline assignment: CDR1 SGDLS and CDR2 YYNGEE. The CDR3 runs to 15 residues. V was shortened by 4 bases and J by 0 bases, with 10 bases between the two germline ends.

The rearrangement links TRBV9 to TRBJ2-1; D perhaps matches TRBD1 (6 bases). V lost 7 bases and J lost 2, with 16 bases in between. CDR1 is SGDLS and CDR2 is YYNGEE in the germline V gene. This CDR3 has 15 residues. The CDR3 coding sequence is TGTGCCAGCGGTCAGGGGCCCCGAGCCTACAATGAGCAGTTCTTC. This gives the protein CASGQGPRAYNEQFF.

The chain carries TRBV29-1 and TRBJ2-1; 7 bases line up with TRBD2. CDR1 and CDR2 (germline): SQVTM, ANQGSEA. The ends lost 4 bases at V and 8 bases at J; junction bases unmatched: 14. This CDR3 spans 15 amino acids. The CDR3 loop reads CSVVGGGAQVYEQFF. As DNA, the CDR3 is TGCAGCGTTGTGGGGGGGGGAGCCCAGGTCTATGAGCAGTTCTTC.

The J gene is TRBJ2-2, the V gene TRBV2; 7 nucleotides line up with TRBD2. The CDR3 consists of 15 residues. Germline CDR1 and CDR2: SNHLY and FYNNEI. V shed 4 bases and J 6 bases; nucleotides not matched to a gene: 8. The CDR3 sequence is CASSAVWGGSGELFF. DNA for the CDR3: TGTGCCAGCAGTGCTGTGTGGGGGGGTTCCGGGGAGCTGTTTTTT.

This chain connects TRBV2 to TRBJ1-6; 7 nucleotides line up with TRBD1. This CDR3 comprises 15 residues. J was trimmed by 0 bases and V by 7 bases; bases with no gene match: 3. CDR1 is SNHLY and CDR2 is FYNNEI in the germline V gene. In nucleotides, the CDR3 is TGTGCCAGCATGGACAGGAGCTCCTATAATTCACCCCTCCACTTT. This sequence encodes CASMDRSSYNSPLHF.

The sample holds one count of this clone. The chain carries TRBV25-1 and TRBJ1-1; D possibly corresponds to TRBD1 (5 bases). Germline V gives CDR1 MGHDK, CDR2 SYGVNS. The V gene lost 7 bases and the J gene lost 1 base, with 10 bases spanning the gap. This CDR3 comprises 13 residues. The CDR3 region is CASTGGSNTEAFF. The DNA for the CDR3 is TGTGCCAGCACCGGGGGTTCGAACACTGAAGCTTTCTTT.

The V gene is TRBV14, the J gene TRBJ2-7, with D possibly being TRBD1 (5 bases). Deletions cut 5 bases from V and 3 bases from J, with 14 bases between. CDR3 length: 14 amino acids. CDR1 is SGHDN, CDR2 FVKESK, per germline. This CDR3 reads CASSLDRLYYEQYF. The CDR3 DNA reads as TGTGCCAGCAGCTTAGACAGATTGTACTACGAGCAGTACTTC.